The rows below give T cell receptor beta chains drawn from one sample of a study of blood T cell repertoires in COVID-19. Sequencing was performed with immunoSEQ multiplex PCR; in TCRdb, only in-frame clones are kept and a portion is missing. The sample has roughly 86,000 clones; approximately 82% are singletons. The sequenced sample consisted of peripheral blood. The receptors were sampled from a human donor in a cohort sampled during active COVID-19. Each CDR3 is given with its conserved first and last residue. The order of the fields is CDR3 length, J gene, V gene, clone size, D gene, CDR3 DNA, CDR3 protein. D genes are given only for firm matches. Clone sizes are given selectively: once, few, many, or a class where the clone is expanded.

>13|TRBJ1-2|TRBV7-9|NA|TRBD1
TGTGCCAGCAGCCTACAGGGGGCGCATGGCTACACCTTC
CASSLQGAHGYTF
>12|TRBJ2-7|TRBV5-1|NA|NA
TGCGCCAGCAGCTTTGGGCGGGGCGAGCAGTACTTC
CASSFGRGEQYF
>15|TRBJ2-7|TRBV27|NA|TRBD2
TGTGCCAGCAGCCCACGGGGGGGGGATGTTTACGAGCAGTACTTC
CASSPRGGDVYEQYF
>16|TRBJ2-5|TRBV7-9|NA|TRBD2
TGTGCCAGCAGCTTAAGAGCGGGGGGGCTCGGAGAGACCCAGTACTTC
CASSLRAGGLGETQYF
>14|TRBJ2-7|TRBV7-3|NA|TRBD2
TGTGCCAGCAGCTCCCCGGGACTAGGCTACGAGCAGTACTTC
CASSSPGLGYEQYF
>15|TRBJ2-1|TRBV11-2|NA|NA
TGTGCCAGCAGCACCGCAGGAGGGACCTACAATGAGCAGTTCTTC
CASSTAGGTYNEQFF
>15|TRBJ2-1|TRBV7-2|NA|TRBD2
TGTGCCAGCAGCCCAGCGGGGAGCTCCTACAATGAGCAGTTCTTC
CASSPAGSSYNEQFF
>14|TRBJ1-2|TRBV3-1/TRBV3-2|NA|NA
TGTGCCAGCAGCCAAGATACAGGGATAGATGGCTACACCTTC
CASSQDTGIDGYTF
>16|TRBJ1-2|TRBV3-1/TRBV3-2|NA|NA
TGTGCCAGCAGCCAAGATGCGGAGGGGGGGAGCTATGGCTACACCTTC
CASSQDAEGGSYGYTF
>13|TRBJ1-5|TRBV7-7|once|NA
TGTGCTAGCAGCTTAAATCCTCGTCAGCCCCAGCATTTT
CASSLNPRQPQHF
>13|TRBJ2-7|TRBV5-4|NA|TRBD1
TGTGCCATACCGGGACAGGGTATTTACGAGCAGTACTTC
CAIPGQGIYEQYF
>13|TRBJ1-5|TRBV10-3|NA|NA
TGTGCCATCAGTGGCGGACACAATCAGCCCCAGCATTTT
CAISGGHNQPQHF
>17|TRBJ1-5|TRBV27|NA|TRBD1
TGTGCCAGCAGTTTATGGGCAGGGGGCAGGGGCAATCAGCCCCAGCATTTT
CASSLWAGGRGNQPQHF
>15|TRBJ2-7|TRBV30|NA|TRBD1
TGTGCCTGGAGTGTACCCGACAGGGGGCGCTTCGAGCAGTACTTC
CAWSVPDRGRFEQYF
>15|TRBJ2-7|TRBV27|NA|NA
TGTGCCAGCAGTCCTACCCGACAGATAAACTACGAGCAGTACTTC
CASSPTRQINYEQYF
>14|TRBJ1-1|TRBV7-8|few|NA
TGTGCCAGTCACCCGACAGAAACGAACACTGAAGCTTTCTTT
CASHPTETNTEAFF
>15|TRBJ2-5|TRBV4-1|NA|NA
TGCGCCAGCAGCCAAGCCAGGGATCGACGGGAGACCCAGTACTTC
CASSQARDRRETQYF
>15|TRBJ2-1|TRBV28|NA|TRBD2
TGTGCCAGCAGTAGTAGCGGGGGGGCCTGGAATGAGCAGTTCTTC
CASSSSGGAWNEQFF
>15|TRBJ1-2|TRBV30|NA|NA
TGTGCCTGGAGCCGCCCCTCAGGGGCTAACTATGGCTACACCTTC
CAWSRPSGANYGYTF
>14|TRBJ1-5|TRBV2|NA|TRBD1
TGTGCCAGCAGCCTCAGACAGGGGCCGAACAGCTACCATTTT
CASSLRQGPNSYHF
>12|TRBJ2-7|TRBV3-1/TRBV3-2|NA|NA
TGTGCCAGCAGTGACGGGATCTGGGGGCAGTACTTC
CASSDGIWGQYF
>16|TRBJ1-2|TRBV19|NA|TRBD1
TGTGCCAGTAGTCCCTGGGGACAGGGAGGGGACTATGGCTACACCTTC
CASSPWGQGGDYGYTF
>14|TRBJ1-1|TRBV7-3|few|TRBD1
TGTGCCAGCAGCTTACAGGGGGAATACACTGAAGCTTTCTTT
CASSLQGEYTEAFF
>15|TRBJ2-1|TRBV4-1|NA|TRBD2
TGCGCCAGCAGCCAAGGGTTAGCGGGGTACAATGAGCAGTTCTTC
CASSQGLAGYNEQFF
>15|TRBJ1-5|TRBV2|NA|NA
TGTGCCAGCAGTGCCCGGCCGACGGGGGTTCAGCCCCAGCATTTT
CASSARPTGVQPQHF
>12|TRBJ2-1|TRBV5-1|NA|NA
TGCGCCAGCAGCTTGGTAGGGGGAGTAGAGTTCTTC
CASSLVGGVEFF
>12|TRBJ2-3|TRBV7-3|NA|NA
TGTGCCAGCAGCGAAGCTACAGATACGCAGTATTTT
CASSEATDTQYF
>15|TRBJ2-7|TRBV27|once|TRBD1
TGTGCCAGCAGCCCCCAGGGACAGGGGGCAGGGGAGCAGTACTTC
CASSPQGQGAGEQYF
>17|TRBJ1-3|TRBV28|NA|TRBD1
TGTGCCAGCAGTTTCGAACTAACAGGGGCCTCTGGAAACACCATATATTTT
CASSFELTGASGNTIYF
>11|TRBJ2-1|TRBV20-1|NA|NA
TGCAGTGCAGACGCGGGGAATGAGCAGTTCTTC
CSADAGNEQFF
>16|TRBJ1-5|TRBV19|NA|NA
TGTGCCAGTACCCCGGGGAGAGATTATAGCAATCAGCCCCAGCATTTT
CASTPGRDYSNQPQHF
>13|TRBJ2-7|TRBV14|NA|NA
TGTGCCAGCAGCCAAGATCCCTACTACGAGCAGTACTTC
CASSQDPYYEQYF
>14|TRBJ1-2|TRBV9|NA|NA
TGTGCCAGCAGCGTAGCGGAGGGGCACTATGGCTACACCTTC
CASSVAEGHYGYTF
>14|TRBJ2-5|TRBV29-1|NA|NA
TGCAGCGTCGACCCCACGGGACTCCAAGAGACCCAGTACTTC
CSVDPTGLQETQYF
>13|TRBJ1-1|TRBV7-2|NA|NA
TGTGCCAGCAGCGTAACTAGGAACACTGAAGCTTTCTTT
CASSVTRNTEAFF
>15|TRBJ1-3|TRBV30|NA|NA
TGTGCCTGGAGCCTTTCACATAGCCCTGGAAACACCATATATTTT
CAWSLSHSPGNTIYF
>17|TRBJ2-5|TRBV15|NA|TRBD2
TGTGCCACCAGCAGAGGGGGGGGAACGCGGGTCCAAGAGACCCAGTACTTC
CATSRGGGTRVQETQYF
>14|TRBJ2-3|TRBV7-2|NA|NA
TGTGCCAGCAGCTTAGACAGGGTCCCAGATACGCAGTATTTT
CASSLDRVPDTQYF
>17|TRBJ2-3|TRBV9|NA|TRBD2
TGTGCCAGCAGCGTAGATGCTAGCGGGGGGGCGCGGGATACGCAGTATTTT
CASSVDASGGARDTQYF
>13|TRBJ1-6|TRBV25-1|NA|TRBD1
TGTGCCAGCATCGGACAGGGGAGATCACCCCTCCACTTT
CASIGQGRSPLHF
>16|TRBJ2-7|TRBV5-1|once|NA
TGCGCCAGCTCCTCCGGTCCTCAGGGAATTCCCCACGAGCAGTACTTC
CASSSGPQGIPHEQYF
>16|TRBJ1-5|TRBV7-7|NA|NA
TGTGCTAGCAGCTTACTAGGGGATTATAGCAATCAGCCCCAGCATTTT
CASSLLGDYSNQPQHF
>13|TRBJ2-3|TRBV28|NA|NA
TGTGCCAGCAGACGACAGAGCACAGATACGCAGTATTTT
CASRRQSTDTQYF